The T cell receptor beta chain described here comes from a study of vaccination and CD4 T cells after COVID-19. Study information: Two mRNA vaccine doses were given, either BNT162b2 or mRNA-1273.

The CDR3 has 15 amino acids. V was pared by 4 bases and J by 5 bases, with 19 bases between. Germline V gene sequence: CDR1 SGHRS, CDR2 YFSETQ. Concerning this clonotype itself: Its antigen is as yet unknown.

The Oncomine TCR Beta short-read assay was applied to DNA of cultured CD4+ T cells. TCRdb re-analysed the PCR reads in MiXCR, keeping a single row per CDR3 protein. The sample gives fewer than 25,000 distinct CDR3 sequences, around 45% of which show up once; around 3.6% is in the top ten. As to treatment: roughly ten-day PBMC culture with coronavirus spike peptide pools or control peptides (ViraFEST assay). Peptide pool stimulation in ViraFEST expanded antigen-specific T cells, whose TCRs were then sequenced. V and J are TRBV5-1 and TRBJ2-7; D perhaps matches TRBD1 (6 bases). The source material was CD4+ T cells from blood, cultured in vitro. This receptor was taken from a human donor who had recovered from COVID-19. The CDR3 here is CASSTGQSLGNEQYF. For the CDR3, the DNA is TGCGCCAGCAGCACCGGACAGTCGCTAGGAAACGAGCAGTACTTC.